What follows are 26 T cell receptor beta chains derived from one specimen sequenced in a study of preoperative IRX-2 immunotherapy in early breast cancer. Specified treatment: preoperative locoregional IRX-2 cytokine immunotherapy. TCRdb keeps only in-frame clones here, not all; method: immunoSEQ multiplex PCR. The sample shows some 32,000 clones, less than 90% of them seen only once. The sample here was lymph node tissue, taken from a patient treated with IRX-2 immunotherapy. Source of these receptors: a human donor with breast cancer.

V usage is TRBV30 and J usage is TRBJ2-7; a weak D match, TRBD2 (5 bases). V lost 3 bases to trimming and J lost 5 bases, with 8 bases between them. The CDR3 is 11 residues long. Germline lookup yields CDR1 GTSNPN and CDR2 SVGIG (reference sequence). CDR3 region: CAWRQRDEQYF. The CDR3 bases are TGTGCCTGGAGACAGAGGGACGAGCAGTACTTC.

J is TRBJ1-2 and V is TRBV7-4, with D perhaps matching TRBD1 (5 bases). The CDR3 consists of 16 residues. The ends were cut back, 3 bases at V and 1 base at J, with 15 bases in the middle. Germline V CDR1 and CDR2: SGHVT, SQSDAQ. The CDR3 loop is CASSFFGGPGNYGYTF. CDR3 nucleotide sequence: TGTGCCAGCAGCTTTTTTGGGGGACCTGGTAACTATGGCTACACCTTC.

The genes are TRBV30 and TRBJ1-5; D call uncertain. The CDR3 totals 15 residues. V was cut by 0 bases and J by 0 bases, with 9 bases left in between. The germline gives CDR1 GTSNPN, CDR2 SVGIG (reference sequence). The CDR3 loop is CAWSVSGLSNQPQHF. CDR3 DNA sequence: TGTGCCTGGAGTGTAAGTGGCCTTAGCAATCAGCCCCAGCATTTT.

The V call is TRBV12-5, the J call TRBJ2-5; perhaps TRBD2 as D (6 bases). In germline, CDR1 is LGHNT, CDR2 FRNRAP. The CDR3 runs to 12 residues. V dropped 3 bases and J dropped 4 bases, with 6 bases sitting between them. CDR3 DNA sequence: TGTGCTAGTGGTTTCGGGGGAGAGACCCAGTACTTC. Its translation is CASGFGGETQYF.

The chain has TRBV7-1 and TRBJ2-5; D remains ambiguous. TRBV7-1 is an ORF for which the function is uncertain. The length of the CDR3 is 13 residues. V lost 5 bases, J lost 5 bases, and 12 bases lay in between. The CDR3 is CASSPGRWETQYF. Here the CDR3 DNA reads TGTGCCAGCAGCCCAGGACGTTGGGAGACCCAGTACTTC.

The genes are TRBV25-1 and TRBJ2-7; D is unresolved. Germline V gene data show CDR1 as MGHDK and CDR2 as SYGVNS. This CDR3 is 15 amino acids long. With 4 bases removed from V and 2 bases from J, the gap between germline ends came to 15 bases. Here the CDR3 reads CASSARTSVAYEQYF. CDR3 sequence (DNA): TGTGCCAGCAGTGCAAGGACCTCCGTCGCCTACGAGCAGTACTTC.

This clone was seen only a few times. This chain links TRBV29-1 with TRBJ1-5; TRBD1 might be the D (6 bases). Germline V gene lookup returns CDR1 SQVTM and CDR2 ANQGSEA. The CDR3 runs to 13 residues. Between the trimmed V and J ends, which lost 1 base and 9 bases, there was a span of 13 bases. The CDR3 nucleotides read TGCAGCGTTGAAGGGGGGGCGAATGGGCCCCAGCATTTT. This codes for CSVEGGANGPQHF.

The J gene is TRBJ2-2, the V gene TRBV30; TRBD1 might be the D (5 bases). CDR3 length equals 17 residues. CDR1 and CDR2 from the germline V gene are GTSNPN and SVGIG (reference sequence). The V and J ends lost 0 bases and 2 bases respectively, with 16 bases between them. The CDR3 protein is CAWSVPRRAFNTGELFF. The CDR3, as DNA: TGTGCCTGGAGTGTACCTCGCAGGGCTTTTAACACCGGGGAGCTGTTTTTT.

The chain employs TRBV6-8 and TRBJ2-7, with no clear D. CDR1 MNHGY and CDR2 SAAAGT come from the germline V gene. This CDR3 has 14 residues. V lost 0 bases and J lost 3, with 9 bases in between. The CDR3 protein is CASSYSFYNYEQYF. CDR3 DNA sequence: TGTGCCAGCAGTTACTCATTCTACAACTACGAGCAGTACTTC.

This clone appeared a single time. In DNA form, the CDR3 reads TGCGCCAGCAGCTTGTTAGGAGGGTTTGATCAGCCCCAGCATTTT. Protein sequence: CASSLLGGFDQPQHF. The chain has TRBV5-1 and TRBJ1-5; D is unresolved. The V and J ends lost 1 base and 5 bases respectively, with 13 bases between them. This CDR3 comprises 15 residues. The germline V gene encodes CDR1 SGHRS and CDR2 YFSETQ.

V is TRBV29-1 and J is TRBJ2-1, with D perhaps assigned TRBD1 or TRBD2 (5 bases each). Germline V gives CDR1 SQVTM, CDR2 ANQGSEA. This CDR3 region has 12 residues. The V end was cut by 7 bases, the J end by 7 bases, with 14 bases between. CDR3 sequence: CSAWGRGNEQFF. The CDR3 nucleotides are TGCAGCGCCTGGGGACGGGGTAATGAGCAGTTCTTC.

This chain uses TRBV30 with TRBJ1-1; no clear D gene. The CDR3 loop spans 14 amino acids. V dropped 0 bases and J dropped 1 base, with 9 bases sitting between them. Germline values: CDR1 GTSNPN, CDR2 SVGIG (reference sequence). The CDR3 spells CAWSVLGGNTEAFF. In nucleotides, the CDR3 is TGTGCCTGGAGTGTACTCGGCGGGAACACTGAAGCTTTCTTT.

This chain joins TRBV10-2 and TRBJ2-3; 7 bases align to TRBD2. V was pared by 8 bases and J by 2 bases, with 13 bases of the junction left unmatched. The CDR3 contains 16 residues. Germline CDR1 reads WSHSY; CDR2 reads SAAADI. In nucleotides, the CDR3 is TGCGCCAGCCATCGGGGGGTATGGGTGGACACAGATACGCAGTATTTT. Its protein is CASHRGVWVDTDTQYF.

This chain uses TRBV6-8 with TRBJ2-7; D is uncertain. V was pared by 6 bases and J by 3 bases, with 9 bases between. The CDR3 runs to 12 residues. The germline CDR1 and CDR2 sequences are MNHGY and SAAAGT. The CDR3 region has the DNA TGTGCCAGCAGCAACAACTACTACGAGCAGTACTTC. This translates into CASSNNYYEQYF.

CDR3 coding DNA: TGTGCCAGCAGCCCCTTTGGGGGCGGGGGAAACACCATATATTTT. It codes for CASSPFGGGGNTIYF. The genes are TRBV11-3 and TRBJ1-3; possibly TRBD1 for D (6 bases). V dropped 5 bases and J dropped 4 bases, with 15 bases sitting between them. The CDR3 consists of 15 residues. CDR1 is SGHNT and CDR2 is YENEEA in the germline V gene.

This clone has only a few counts. The chain has TRBV4-1 and TRBJ1-5, with D tentatively TRBD1 (6 bases). The CDR3 extends over 16 amino acids. The germline V and J ends were trimmed by 3 bases and 3 bases, with 15 bases remaining between them. From germline, CDR1 is MGHRA and CDR2 YSYEKL. CDR3 residues: CASSHFPQGYNQPQHF. The DNA for the CDR3 is TGCGCCAGCAGCCACTTTCCACAGGGATACAATCAGCCCCAGCATTTT.

The chain carries TRBV7-6 and TRBJ2-2; the D gene could be TRBD1 or TRBD2 (6 bases each). The CDR3 is 17 amino acids. CDR1 is SGHVS and CDR2 is FNYEAQ in the germline V gene. V was clipped by 5 bases and J by 5 bases, with 21 bases between them. The CDR3 here is CASSLGKGGSSTGELFF. The CDR3 nucleotides are TGTGCCAGCAGCCTGGGAAAGGGGGGATCTTCTACCGGGGAGCTGTTTTTT.

V gene TRBV15 combines with J gene TRBJ1-6; 7 positions agree with TRBD1. The CDR3 contains 17 residues. CDR1 and CDR2 from the germline V gene are LNHNV and YYDKDF (reference sequence). V was clipped by 3 bases and J by 7 bases; unmatched bases: 12. DNA for the CDR3: TGTGCCACCAGCAGGGGGGGAGGGGGCCATGGGAATTCACCCCTCCACTTT. The encoded protein is CATSRGGGGHGNSPLHF.

The V call is TRBV28, the J call TRBJ1-2; weak D call: TRBD1 (5 bases). The CDR3 is 14 residues long. The germline gives CDR1 MDHEN, CDR2 SYDVKM. Trimming took off 3 bases at V and 5 bases at J, with 13 bases between the two ends. This CDR3 reads CASSFDSRKYGYTF. The CDR3 nucleotides read TGTGCCAGCAGTTTTGACAGTAGAAAATATGGCTACACCTTC.

V is TRBV6-8 and J is TRBJ2-6; the D gene is possibly TRBD2 (6 bases). CDR1 is MNHGY and CDR2 is SAAAGT in the germline V gene. Trimming removed 4 bases at V and 0 bases at J, with 10 bases between. The CDR3 is 16 amino acids. The CDR3 sequence is CASSWGRHSGANVLTF. For the CDR3, the DNA is TGTGCCAGCAGTTGGGGGAGGCACTCTGGGGCCAACGTCCTGACTTTC.

V and J are TRBV5-1 and TRBJ2-5; 7 bases match TRBD1. Germline trimming cut 3 bases from V and 1 base from J; bases unmatched to any gene: 3. Germline CDR1 is SGHRS and CDR2 is YFSETQ. This CDR3 has 14 amino acids. The CDR3 sequence is CASSWGQPQETQYF. DNA of the CDR3: TGCGCCAGCAGCTGGGGACAGCCCCAAGAGACCCAGTACTTC. Full variable domain (rest looked up from reference TRBV5-1 and TRBJ2-5): KAGVTQTPRYLIKTRGQQVTLSCSPISGHRSVSWYQQTPGQGLQFLFEYFSETQRNKGNFPGRFSGRQFSNSRSEMNVSTLELGDSALYLCASSWGQPQETQYFGPGTRLLVL.

The chain employs TRBV6-8 and TRBJ2-2; 9 nucleotides line up with TRBD1. The CDR3 has 16 residues. Germline V gene lookup returns CDR1 MNHGY and CDR2 SAAAGT. Trimming cost V 10 bases and J 1 base; bases outside gene matches: 10. CDR3 coding DNA: TGTGCCATCAGGTCCACGGGACAGGGGAACACCGGGGAGCTGTTTTTT. Translating it yields CAIRSTGQGNTGELFF.

This chain links TRBV18 with TRBJ2-2; no firm D call. The CDR3 runs to 15 residues. V was shortened by 2 bases and J by 0 bases, with 7 bases between the two germline ends. Germline CDR1 is KGHSH and CDR2 is LQKENI. Written as DNA, the CDR3 is TGTGCCAGCTCACCATCCCAAGCGAACACCGGGGAGCTGTTTTTT. This codes for CASSPSQANTGELFF.

This chain connects TRBV18 to TRBJ2-2; TRBD2 aligns across 9 bases. The V gene end was trimmed by 0 bases and the J gene end by 5 bases; junction bases not matched to a gene: 4. Germline V gene lookup returns CDR1 KGHSH and CDR2 LQKENI. This CDR3 is built from 16 residues. CDR3 DNA: TGTGCCAGCTCACCACCGGAGCTAGCGGGAACCGGGGAGCTGTTTTTT. This translates into CASSPPELAGTGELFF.

The chain is built from TRBV15 and TRBJ2-3; a possible D gene is TRBD1 (6 bases). The length of the CDR3 is 17 residues. CDR1 is LNHNV, CDR2 YYDKDF, per germline (reference sequence). V gave up 7 bases and J gave up 3 bases, with 23 bases separating them. CDR3 in amino acids: CATTRLGPKRGTDTQYF. The CDR3 region has the DNA TGTGCCACCACCCGCCTTGGGCCCAAAAGGGGGACAGATACGCAGTATTTT.

This clone was seen more than once but under ten times. J is TRBJ2-1 and V is TRBV15; perhaps TRBD2 as D (5 bases). The germline V gene encodes CDR1 LNHNV and CDR2 YYDKDF (reference sequence). The CDR3 length is 14 residues. The V end was cut by 5 bases, the J end by 7 bases, with 15 bases between. The CDR3: CATSGGLVMNEQFF. The CDR3 coding sequence is TGTGCCACCAGCGGAGGCCTAGTTATGAATGAGCAGTTCTTC.